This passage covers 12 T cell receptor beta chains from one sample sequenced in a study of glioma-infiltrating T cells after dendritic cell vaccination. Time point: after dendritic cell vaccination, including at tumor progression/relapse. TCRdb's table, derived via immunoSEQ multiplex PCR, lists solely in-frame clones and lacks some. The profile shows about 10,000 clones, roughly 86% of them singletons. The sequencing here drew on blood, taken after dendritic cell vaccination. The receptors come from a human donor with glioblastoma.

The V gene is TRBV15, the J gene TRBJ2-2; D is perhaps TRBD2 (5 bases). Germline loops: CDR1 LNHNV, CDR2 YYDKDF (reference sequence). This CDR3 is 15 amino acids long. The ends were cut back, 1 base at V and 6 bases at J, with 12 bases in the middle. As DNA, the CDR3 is TGTGCCACCAGCAGAGGGACTTTGGGAGCCGGGGAGCTGTTTTTT. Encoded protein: CATSRGTLGAGELFF.

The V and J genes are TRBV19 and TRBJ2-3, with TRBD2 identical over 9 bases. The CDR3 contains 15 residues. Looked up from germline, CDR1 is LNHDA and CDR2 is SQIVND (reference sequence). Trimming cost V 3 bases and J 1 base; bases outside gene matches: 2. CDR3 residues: CASSIAGGGTDTQYF. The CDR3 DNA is TGTGCCAGTAGTATTGCGGGGGGGGGCACAGATACGCAGTATTTT.

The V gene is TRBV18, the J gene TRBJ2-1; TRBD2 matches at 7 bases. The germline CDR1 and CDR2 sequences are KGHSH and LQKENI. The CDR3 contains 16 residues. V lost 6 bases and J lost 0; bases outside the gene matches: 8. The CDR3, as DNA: TGTGCCAGCTCTCCCAGCGGGGCCAGCTCCTACAATGAGCAGTTCTTC. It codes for CASSPSGASSYNEQFF.

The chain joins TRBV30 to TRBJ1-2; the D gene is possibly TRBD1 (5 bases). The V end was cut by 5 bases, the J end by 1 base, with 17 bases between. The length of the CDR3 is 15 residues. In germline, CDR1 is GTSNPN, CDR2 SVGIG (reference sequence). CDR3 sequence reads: CAWGRQKPFNYGYTF. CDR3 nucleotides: TGTGCCTGGGGGCGACAGAAACCCTTTAACTATGGCTACACCTTC.

The CDR3 is CASSLRQGSQPQHF. The CDR3 nucleotides read TGTGCCAGCAGTCTCCGACAGGGGAGTCAGCCCCAGCATTTT. The V and J genes are TRBV28 and TRBJ1-5; 8 nucleotides align to TRBD1. Unmatched junction bases numbered 6, after V lost 5 bases and J lost 6 bases. CDR3 length equals 14 residues. Germline V gene sequence: CDR1 MDHEN, CDR2 SYDVKM. Filled out from reference TRBV28 and TRBJ1-5, the complete variable domain reads DVKVTQSSRYLVKRTGEKVFLECVQDMDHENMFWYRQDPGLGLRLIYFSYDVKMKEKGDIPEGYSVSREKKERFSLILESASTNQTSMYLCASSLRQGSQPQHFGDGTRLSIL.

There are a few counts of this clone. CDR3 amino acids: CASSLVRDRDTEAFF. CDR3 nucleotide sequence: TGTGCCAGCAGCTTAGTCAGGGATCGGGACACTGAAGCTTTCTTT. This chain joins TRBV7-3 and TRBJ1-1; D may be TRBD1 (5 bases). Trimming shortened V by 2 bases and J by 3 bases, and 13 bases separated the two germline ends. Germline assignment: CDR1 SGHTA and CDR2 FQGTGA. The CDR3 extends over 15 amino acids.

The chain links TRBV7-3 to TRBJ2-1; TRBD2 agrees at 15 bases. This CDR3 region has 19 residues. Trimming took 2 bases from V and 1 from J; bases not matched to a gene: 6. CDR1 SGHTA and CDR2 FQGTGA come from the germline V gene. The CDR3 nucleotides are TGTGCCAGCAGCTTACGGACTAGCGGGAGGGCCGGGTCCTACAATGAGCAGTTCTTC. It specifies CASSLRTSGRAGSYNEQFF.

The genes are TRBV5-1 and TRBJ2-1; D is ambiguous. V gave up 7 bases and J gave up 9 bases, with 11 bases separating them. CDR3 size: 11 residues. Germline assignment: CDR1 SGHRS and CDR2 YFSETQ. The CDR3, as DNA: TGCGCCAGCGAGTATCGGAGTGAGCAGTTCTTC. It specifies CASEYRSEQFF.

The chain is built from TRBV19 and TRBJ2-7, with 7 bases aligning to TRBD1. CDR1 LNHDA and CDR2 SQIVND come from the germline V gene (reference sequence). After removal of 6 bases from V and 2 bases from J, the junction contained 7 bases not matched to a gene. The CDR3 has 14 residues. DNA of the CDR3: TGTGCCAGTAGGAAGACAGGGATGCCCTACGAGCAGTACTTC. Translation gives CASRKTGMPYEQYF.

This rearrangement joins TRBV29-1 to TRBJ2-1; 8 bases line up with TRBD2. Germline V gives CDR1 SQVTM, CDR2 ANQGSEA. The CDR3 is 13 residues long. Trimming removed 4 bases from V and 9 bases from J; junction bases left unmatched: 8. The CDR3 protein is CSVGLAFLSEQFF. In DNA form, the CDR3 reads TGCAGCGTTGGACTAGCGTTCCTCAGTGAGCAGTTCTTC.

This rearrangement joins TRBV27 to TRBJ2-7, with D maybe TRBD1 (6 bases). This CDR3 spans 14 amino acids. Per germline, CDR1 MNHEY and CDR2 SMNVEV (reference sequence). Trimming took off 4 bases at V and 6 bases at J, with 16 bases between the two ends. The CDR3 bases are TGTGCCAGCAGTTCCCCAATCAGGGGTGGCGAGCAGTACTTC. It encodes CASSSPIRGGEQYF.

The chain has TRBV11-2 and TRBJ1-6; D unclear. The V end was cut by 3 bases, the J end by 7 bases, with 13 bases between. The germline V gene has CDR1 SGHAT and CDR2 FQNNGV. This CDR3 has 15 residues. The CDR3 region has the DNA TGTGCCAGCAGCTTTTCGCCGGTGTCAAATTCACCCCTCCACTTT. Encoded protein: CASSFSPVSNSPLHF.